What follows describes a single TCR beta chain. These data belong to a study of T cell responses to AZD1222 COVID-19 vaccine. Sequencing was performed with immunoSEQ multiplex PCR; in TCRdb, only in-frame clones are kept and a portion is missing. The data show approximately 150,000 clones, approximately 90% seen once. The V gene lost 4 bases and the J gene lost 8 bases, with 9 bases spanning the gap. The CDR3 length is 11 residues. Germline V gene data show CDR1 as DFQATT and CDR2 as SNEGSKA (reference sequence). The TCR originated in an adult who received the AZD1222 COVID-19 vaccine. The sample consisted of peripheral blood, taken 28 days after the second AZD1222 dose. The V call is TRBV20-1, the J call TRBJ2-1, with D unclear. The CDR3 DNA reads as TGCAGTGCTACGGGTAGGGATGAGCAGTTCTTC. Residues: CSATGRDEQFF.